The T cell receptor beta chain under discussion was sequenced for a study of blood T cell repertoires in COVID-19. Study as a whole: COVID-19 samples collected from the United States, Italy and Spain covered acute and convalescent phases.

V lost 4 bases, J lost 2 bases, and 17 bases lay in between. CDR3 length: 16 residues. CDR1 is MNHEY and CDR2 is SVGAGI in the germline V gene. In the authors' workflow: Scientists estimated how many nucleated cells there were by amplifying reference gene primers. Here immunoSEQ multiplex PCR was the method, and the copy in TCRdb shows in-frame clones only, minus some. V, J and clone size reflect that table, while D and trimming were determined from the DNA. This table holds around 240,000 clones, roughly 84% found once. The chain couples TRBV6-5 to TRBJ2-5, with a weak D call TRBD1 (5 bases). Sequencing used peripheral blood. The TCR comes from a woman in her 50s with acute or convalescent COVID-19. CDR3 sequence: CASSSTSRQSQETQYF. CDR3 in DNA: TGTGCCAGCAGTTCCACCTCTCGACAGTCGCAAGAGACCCAGTACTTC.